Presented here are 29 T cell receptor beta chains from one specimen sequenced in a study of cytomegalovirus exposure and HLA in healthy donors (dated by TCRdb to 2015 to 2018). Library creation used the immunoSEQ multiplex PCR assay. The multiplex PCR relied on a mix of 60 forward primers for TCR Vbeta segments and 13 reverse primers for TCR Jbeta segments. The table comes from immuneACCESS by way of TCRdb, which keeps in-frame sequences with V and J called. Part of the clones is missing from these tables; in studies checked, under half for an unresolved V gene and the rest for unknown reasons. For this sample the table gives approximately 110,000 clones, of which about 80% were detected only once. The ten largest clones represent approximately 7.7% of the sample. Sequences were obtained from PBMCs. The receptors were sampled from a woman aged 50 to 65 in good health and CMV-seropositive.

This clone was recorded once. The CDR3 spells CATVSTPYEQYF. The CDR3 bases are TGTGCCACCGTTAGTACCCCCTACGAGCAGTACTTC. The J gene is TRBJ2-7, the V gene TRBV2, with no clear D. The CDR3 runs to 12 residues. Trimming removed 10 bases from V and 2 bases from J, with 12 bases in between. Per germline, CDR1 SNHLY and CDR2 FYNNEI.

This chain links TRBV6-5 with TRBJ2-3, with TRBD1 matching over 9 bases. The CDR3 has 15 amino acids. The junction had 7 bases not matched to a gene; V was cut back by 4 bases and J by 5 bases. Germline V gene data show CDR1 as MNHEY and CDR2 as SVGAGI. CDR3 DNA sequence: TGTGCCAGCAGTTCCGCGGGACAGGGAGAAGATACGCAGTATTTT. Encoded protein: CASSSAGQGEDTQYF.

This clone was detected once. The chain employs TRBV29-1 and TRBJ2-5; 8 nucleotides match TRBD1. The germline CDR1 and CDR2 sequences are SQVTM and ANQGSEA. The length of the CDR3 is 15 residues. Losses at the gene ends were 3 bases for V and 1 base for J; bases not matched to a gene: 7. CDR3 amino acids: CSVEGGQAVQETQYF. CDR3 DNA sequence: TGCAGCGTTGAGGGGGGACAGGCTGTCCAAGAGACCCAGTACTTC.

This chain connects TRBV6-5 to TRBJ2-1; 9 bases map to TRBD2. The CDR3 totals 16 residues. Germline V gives CDR1 MNHEY, CDR2 SVGAGI. Trimming cost V 0 bases and J 7 bases; bases outside gene matches: 7. In DNA, the CDR3 is TGTGCCAGCAGTTACTCCTGGCGGGAGGGCGGGAATGAGCAGTTCTTC. The encoded protein is CASSYSWREGGNEQFF.

The chain has TRBV5-4 and TRBJ1-2; the D gene is possibly TRBD1 (5 bases). CDR1 and CDR2 from the germline V gene are SGHNT and YYREEE (reference sequence). Trimming pared 4 bases from V and 3 bases from J, leaving 19 bases between. The CDR3 loop spans 16 amino acids. The CDR3 DNA reads as TGTGCCAGCAGCCCCCGGGCGGACACAATTCACTATGGCTACACCTTC. Translation gives CASSPRADTIHYGYTF.

J is TRBJ2-7 and V is TRBV5-4; perhaps TRBD2 as D (6 bases). CDR1 is SGHNT and CDR2 is YYREEE in the germline V gene (reference sequence). V was trimmed by 0 bases and J by 4 bases, leaving 11 bases between them. This CDR3 is 14 amino acids long. This CDR3 is CASSLGGEWYEQYF. DNA of the CDR3: TGTGCCAGCAGCTTGGGGGGGGAATGGTACGAGCAGTACTTC.

This rearrangement joins TRBV18 to TRBJ2-5; 12 nucleotides agree with TRBD2. Trimming took 3 bases from V and 6 from J; bases not matched to a gene: 8. Germline V gene lookup returns CDR1 KGHSH and CDR2 LQKENI. This CDR3 contains 16 residues. CDR3 bases: TGTGCCAGCTCACCCCCGACTAGCGGGGGAGGGAAGACCCAGTACTTC. Its translation is CASSPPTSGGGKTQYF.

V is TRBV28 and J is TRBJ2-2; 14 nucleotides align to TRBD2. Germline V gene lookup returns CDR1 MDHEN and CDR2 SYDVKM. The CDR3 consists of 16 residues. The V gene end was trimmed by 3 bases and the J gene end by 5 bases; junction bases not matched to a gene: 2. CDR3: CASSFGLAGGTGELFF. In nucleotides, the CDR3 is TGTGCCAGCAGTTTTGGACTAGCGGGAGGTACCGGGGAGCTGTTTTTT.

J is TRBJ1-1 and V is TRBV7-2; 7 bases are shared with TRBD1. The junction had 11 bases not matched to a gene; V was cut back by 5 bases and J by 2 bases. The CDR3 length is 16 residues. Germline values: CDR1 SGHTA, CDR2 FQGNSA. CDR3 DNA: TGTGCCAGCAGCCTACAGGGGAGAGGGGTTAACACTGAAGCTTTCTTT. Its translation: CASSLQGRGVNTEAFF.

This chain joins TRBV7-7 and TRBJ2-1, with D maybe TRBD2 (6 bases). There are 18 residues in the CDR3. Germline CDR1 reads SSHAT; CDR2 reads FNYEAQ (reference sequence). Trimming pared 2 bases from V and 0 bases from J, leaving 17 bases between. This CDR3 is CASSLSVGTLSSYNEQFF. The CDR3 DNA reads TGTGCCAGCAGCTTAAGCGTCGGGACTCTGAGCTCCTACAATGAGCAGTTCTTC.

The chain combines TRBV7-2 with TRBJ2-3, with 12 bases matching TRBD2. V shed 5 bases and J 5 bases; nucleotides not matched to a gene: 11. Germline V gene lookup returns CDR1 SGHTA and CDR2 FQGNSA. The CDR3 is made up of 17 amino acids. The CDR3 loop reads CASSQRGSSGRGDTQYF. CDR3 bases: TGTGCCAGCAGCCAAAGAGGATCTAGCGGGAGGGGAGATACGCAGTATTTT.

The V and J genes are TRBV6-5 and TRBJ2-7; a weak D match, TRBD1 (6 bases). The germline V gene has CDR1 MNHEY and CDR2 SVGAGI. This CDR3 comprises 15 residues. V was shortened by 2 bases and J by 0 bases, with 11 bases between the two germline ends. CDR3 sequence (DNA): TGTGCCAGCAGTTACGGGCAGGGGATCTCCTACGAGCAGTACTTC. This gives the protein CASSYGQGISYEQYF.

The J gene is TRBJ2-7, the V gene TRBV6-6, with a possible D match to TRBD2 (5 bases). The CDR3 is made up of 12 amino acids. With 5 bases removed from V and 7 bases from J, the gap between germline ends came to 12 bases. Germline V gene sequence: CDR1 MNHNY, CDR2 SVGAGI (reference sequence). This CDR3 reads CASSNGVYEQYF. The CDR3 region has the DNA TGTGCCAGCAGTAACGGGGTTTATGAGCAGTACTTC.

The chain uses TRBV4-2 and TRBJ2-2, with D possibly matching TRBD2 (7 bases). The CDR3 is 17 amino acids. Trimming removed 0 bases from V and 0 bases from J, with 11 bases in between. Germline V lookup: CDR1 LGHNA, CDR2 YNFKEQ. The CDR3 nucleotides read TGTGCCAGCAGCCAAGATAGGGGGGGCTCGAACACCGGGGAGCTGTTTTTT. Translating it yields CASSQDRGGSNTGELFF.

This chain uses TRBV7-6 with TRBJ2-5, with D possibly being TRBD2 (5 bases). Trimming pared 3 bases from V and 4 bases from J, leaving 9 bases between. The CDR3 covers 13 residues. Germline CDR1 SGHVS, CDR2 FNYEAQ. In DNA, the CDR3 is TGTGCCAGCAGCTTGTTGGGGAGAGAGACCCAGTACTTC. Residues: CASSLLGRETQYF. The entire variable domain, with the rest obtained from reference TRBV7-6 and TRBJ2-5, is as follows: GAGVSQSPRYKVTKRGQDVALRCDPISGHVSLYWYRQALGQGPEFLTYFNYEAQQDKSGLPNDRFSAERPEGSISTLTIQRTEQRDSAMYRCASSLLGRETQYFGPGTRLLVL.

V is TRBV5-6 and J is TRBJ2-1, with D possibly being TRBD1 (6 bases). Looked up from germline, CDR1 is SGHDT and CDR2 is YYEEEE. V lost 4 bases and J 5 bases, leaving 19 bases between the germline ends. The CDR3 is 16 amino acids. The CDR3 coding sequence is TGTGCCAGCAGCCAGGACAGTCGTCGAGGGAACAATGAGCAGTTCTTC. Its translation is CASSQDSRRGNNEQFF.

This chain uses TRBV4-3 with TRBJ2-2; D may be TRBD2 (6 bases). V dropped 0 bases and J dropped 4 bases, with 15 bases sitting between them. The germline gives CDR1 LGHNA, CDR2 YSLEER. The CDR3 runs 17 residues. The CDR3: CASSQEGGVRGTGELFF. The CDR3 region has the DNA TGCGCCAGCAGCCAAGAAGGAGGGGTACGGGGCACCGGGGAGCTGTTTTTT.

CDR3 bases: TGTGCCATCAGTGCGTCTAGCGGGTCCTACGAGCAGTACTTC. Translation gives CAISASSGSYEQYF. This rearrangement joins TRBV10-3 to TRBJ2-5, with TRBD2 matching over 8 bases. The closer fit of TRBJ2-7 to the DNA end suggests the J call may be wrong. CDR3 length: 14 amino acids. Germline CDR1 and CDR2: ENHRY and SYGVKD.

V and J are TRBV27 and TRBJ1-2; perhaps TRBD1 as D (6 bases). This CDR3 has 14 amino acids. Deletions cut 0 bases from V and 4 bases from J, with 9 bases between. Germline V gene data show CDR1 as MNHEY and CDR2 as SMNVEV (reference sequence). The CDR3 region has the DNA TGTGCCAGCAGTTTATCGGGGGCCCCCTATGGCTACACCTTC. This gives the protein CASSLSGAPYGYTF.

V is TRBV7-9 and J is TRBJ2-3; perhaps TRBD1 as D (6 bases). Trimming took 0 bases from V and 4 from J, leaving 14 bases between them. Germline CDR1 reads SEHNR; CDR2 reads FQNEAQ (reference sequence). The length of the CDR3 is 16 residues. This CDR3 reads CASSLAGPRGSDTQYF. CDR3 nucleotides: TGTGCCAGCAGCTTAGCGGGGCCTAGGGGGTCAGATACGCAGTATTTT.

This sequence joins TRBV19 and TRBJ2-6; 8 bases are a match to TRBD1. With 11 bases clipped from V and 3 bases from J, the junction kept 12 bases outside the gene matches. The CDR3 consists of 16 residues. Germline V lookup: CDR1 LNHDA, CDR2 SQIVND (reference sequence). The CDR3 spells CASGDRPALGANVLTF. DNA of the CDR3: TGTGCCTCCGGGGACAGGCCTGCTCTTGGGGCCAACGTCCTGACTTTC.

The CDR3 DNA is TGTGCCAGCAGCTTAGCCCGGCGGGAAGGGGAGCAGTACTTC. It specifies CASSLARREGEQYF. This chain uses TRBV11-2 with TRBJ2-7; possible D gene TRBD2, 6 bases. V was clipped by 1 base and J by 7 bases, with 14 bases between them. Germline CDR1 is SGHAT and CDR2 is FQNNGV. The CDR3 runs 14 residues.

The chain recombines TRBV6-6 with TRBJ1-4; TRBD1 matches at 7 bases. CDR1 is MNHNY, CDR2 SVGAGI, per germline (reference sequence). Trimming at V came to 5 bases and at J to 8 bases, leaving 8 bases not matched to a gene. CDR3 length equals 14 residues. CDR3 DNA sequence: TGTGCCAGCAGTCCGCAGACAGGGAGGGAAAAACTGTTTTTT. The encoded protein is CASSPQTGREKLFF.

This clone appeared a single time. The chain combines TRBV19 with TRBJ1-1; D is unresolved. The V end was cut by 3 bases, the J end by 0 bases, with 14 bases between. This CDR3 is built from 16 residues. Germline CDR1 and CDR2: LNHDA and SQIVND (reference sequence). The CDR3 is CASSIASRYLNTEAFF. The CDR3 DNA sequence: TGTGCCAGTAGTATCGCTTCCCGGTACCTGAACACTGAAGCTTTCTTT. Drawing the rest from reference TRBV19 and TRBJ1-1, the complete variable domain is DGGITQSPKYLFRKEGQNVTLSCEQNLNHDAMYWYRQDPGQGLRLIYYSQIVNDFQKGDIAEGYSVSREKKESFPLTVTSAQKNPTAFYLCASSIASRYLNTEAFFGQGTRLTVV.

This clone was counted once. This chain connects TRBV5-1 to TRBJ1-1; D is possibly TRBD1 (5 bases). CDR3 length: 14 amino acids. Trimming left V 4 bases short and J 2 bases short, with 12 bases between. In germline, CDR1 is SGHRS, CDR2 YFSETQ. CDR3 loop: CASSPDGGNTEAFF. DNA of the CDR3: TGCGCCAGCAGCCCGGACGGGGGAAACACTGAAGCTTTCTTT. Together with reference TRBV5-1 and TRBJ1-1, the CDR3 gives the full variable domain: KAGVTQTPRYLIKTRGQQVTLSCSPISGHRSVSWYQQTPGQGLQFLFEYFSETQRNKGNFPGRFSGRQFSNSRSEMNVSTLELGDSALYLCASSPDGGNTEAFFGQGTRLTVV.

This chain connects TRBV28 to TRBJ1-2; maybe TRBD1 (6 bases). This CDR3 contains 13 residues. Trimming took 6 bases from V and 2 from J, leaving 10 bases between them. CDR1 is MDHEN, CDR2 SYDVKM, per germline. The CDR3 DNA follows: TGTGCCAGCAGGGGGCAGGGGAACTATGGCTACACCTTC. Translating gives CASRGQGNYGYTF.

The V and J genes are TRBV7-8 and TRBJ2-5; 7 bases agree with TRBD2. The CDR3 spans 16 residues. With 1 base clipped from V and 0 bases from J, the junction kept 5 bases outside the gene matches. In germline, CDR1 is SGHVS, CDR2 FQNEAQ. The CDR3 sequence is CASSLGGGGHQETQYF. The CDR3, as DNA: TGTGCCAGCAGCTTAGGGGGCGGGGGACACCAAGAGACCCAGTACTTC.

The chain combines TRBV18 with TRBJ1-3; the match to TRBD1 covers 8 bases. The CDR3 runs 16 residues. The V and J ends lost 8 bases and 0 bases, in that order; junction bases with no gene match: 9. The germline V gene encodes CDR1 KGHSH and CDR2 LQKENI. CDR3 sequence (DNA): TGTGCCAGCACGCTGACAGGGGATGCCTCTGGAAACACCATATATTTT. Translating gives CASTLTGDASGNTIYF.

In this sample, this clone turned up a few times. The chain's CDR3 is CASRQPGQGVEAFF. CDR3 coding DNA: TGTGCCAGCAGACAACCGGGACAGGGAGTTGAAGCTTTCTTT. The chain combines TRBV6-6 with TRBJ1-1; 9 bases are shared with TRBD1. Germline CDR1 and CDR2: MNHNY and SVGAGI (reference sequence). The CDR3 contains 14 residues. J lost 7 bases, V lost 6 bases, and 9 bases had no gene match.